This T cell receptor beta chain comes out of a study of post-analysis software for immune sequencing data. Study-wide results and limits: TRBV segments more frequent in patients than in controls numbered about 5 and included TRBV5-6, TRBV5-1 and TRBV20-1.

The TCR beta cDNA libraries contained unique molecular identifiers. MiXCR, applied by TCRdb to the PCR reads, yields one record per CDR3 protein. The table has about 260,000 distinct CDR3 sequences, just over 35% seen once. A single count supports this clonotype. Its antigen is not known. The junction departs from the called germline gene at one end, perhaps through a read error. The germline V gene encodes CDR1 SQVTM and CDR2 ANQGSEA. The CDR3 covers 17 residues. The rearrangement joins TRBV29-1 to TRBJ2-6, with 7 bases lining up with TRBD1. This clonotype originated in a girl aged 10 to 17 with multiple sclerosis. Material for sequencing was blood. The CDR3: CSVSGTDLVSGTNVLTF. The CDR3 bases are TGCAGCGTTTCCGGGACAGACCTTGTCTCTGGGACCAACGTCCTGACTTTC.